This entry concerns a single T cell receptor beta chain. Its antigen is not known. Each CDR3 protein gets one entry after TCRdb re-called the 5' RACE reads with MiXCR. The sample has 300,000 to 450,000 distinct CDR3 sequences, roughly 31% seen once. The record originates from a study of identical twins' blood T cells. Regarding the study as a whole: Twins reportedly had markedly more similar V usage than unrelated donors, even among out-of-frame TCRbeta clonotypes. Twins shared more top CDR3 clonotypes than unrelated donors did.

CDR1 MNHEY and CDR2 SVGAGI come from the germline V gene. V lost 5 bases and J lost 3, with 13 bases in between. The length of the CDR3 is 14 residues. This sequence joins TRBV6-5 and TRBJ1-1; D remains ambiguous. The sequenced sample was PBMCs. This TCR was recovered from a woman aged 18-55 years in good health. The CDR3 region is CASSPPQRDTEAFF. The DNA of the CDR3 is TGTGCCAGCAGTCCCCCACAGAGGGACACTGAAGCTTTCTTT.